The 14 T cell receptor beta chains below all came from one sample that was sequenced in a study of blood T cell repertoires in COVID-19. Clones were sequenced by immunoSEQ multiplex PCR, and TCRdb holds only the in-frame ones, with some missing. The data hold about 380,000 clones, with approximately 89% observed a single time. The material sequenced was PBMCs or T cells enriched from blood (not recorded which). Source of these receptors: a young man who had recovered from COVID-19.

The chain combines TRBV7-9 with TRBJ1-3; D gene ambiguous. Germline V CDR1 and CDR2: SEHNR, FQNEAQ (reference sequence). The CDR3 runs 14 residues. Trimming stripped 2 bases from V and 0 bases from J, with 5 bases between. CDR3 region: CASSLPSSGNTIYF. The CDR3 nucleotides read TGTGCCAGCAGCTTACCTTCCTCTGGAAACACCATATATTTT.

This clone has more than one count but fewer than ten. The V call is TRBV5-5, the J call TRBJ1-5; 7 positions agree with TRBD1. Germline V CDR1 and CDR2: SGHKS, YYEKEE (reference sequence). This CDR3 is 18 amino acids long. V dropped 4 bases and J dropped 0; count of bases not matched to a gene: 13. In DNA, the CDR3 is TGTGCCAGCAGCCCCGCCCGACAGGGCCCATATAGCAATCAGCCCCAGCATTTT. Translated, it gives CASSPARQGPYSNQPQHF.

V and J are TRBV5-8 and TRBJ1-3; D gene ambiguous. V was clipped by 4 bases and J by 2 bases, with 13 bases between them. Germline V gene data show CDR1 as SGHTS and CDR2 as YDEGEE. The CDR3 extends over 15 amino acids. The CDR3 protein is CASSAGYSPGNTIYF. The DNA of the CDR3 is TGTGCCAGCAGCGCGGGTTACAGTCCTGGAAACACCATATATTTT.

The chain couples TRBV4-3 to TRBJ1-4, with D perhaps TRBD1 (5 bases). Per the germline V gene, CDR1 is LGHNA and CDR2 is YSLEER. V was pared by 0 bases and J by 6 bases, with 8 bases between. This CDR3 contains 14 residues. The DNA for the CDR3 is TGCGCCAGCAGCCAAGATGCAGGGTATGAAAAACTGTTTTTT. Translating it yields CASSQDAGYEKLFF.

CDR3 in amino acids: CASSFSQGSSSYEQYF. In DNA form, the CDR3 reads TGTGCCAGCAGCTTTTCTCAGGGCTCCAGCTCCTACGAGCAGTACTTC. The J gene is TRBJ2-7, the V gene TRBV7-9; TRBD1 might be the D (5 bases). This CDR3 contains 16 residues. Germline CDR1 SEHNR, CDR2 FQNEAQ (reference sequence). V lost 3 bases, J lost 0 bases, and 15 bases lay in between.

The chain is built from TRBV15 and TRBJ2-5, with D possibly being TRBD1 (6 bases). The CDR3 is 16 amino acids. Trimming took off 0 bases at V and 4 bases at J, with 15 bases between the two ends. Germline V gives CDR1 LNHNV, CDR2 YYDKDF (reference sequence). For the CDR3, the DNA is TGTGCCACCAGCAGAGAGGGGACACGGGTAACAGAGACCCAGTACTTC. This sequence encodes CATSREGTRVTETQYF. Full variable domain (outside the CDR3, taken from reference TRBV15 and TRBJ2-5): DAMVIQNPRYQVTQFGKPVTLSCSQTLNHNVMYWYQQKSSQAPKLLFHYYDKDFNNEADTPDNFQSRRPNTSFCFLDIRSPGLGDTAMYLCATSREGTRVTETQYFGPGTRLLVL.

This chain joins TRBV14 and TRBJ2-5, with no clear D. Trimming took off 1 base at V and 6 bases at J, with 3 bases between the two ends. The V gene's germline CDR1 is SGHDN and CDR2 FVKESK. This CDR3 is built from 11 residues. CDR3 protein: CASSQVKTQYF. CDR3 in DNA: TGTGCCAGCAGCCAAGTCAAGACCCAGTACTTC. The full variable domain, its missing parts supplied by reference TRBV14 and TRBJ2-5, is EAGVTQFPSHSVIEKGQTVTLRCDPISGHDNLYWYRRVMGKEIKFLLHFVKESKQDESGMPNNRFLAERTGGTYSTLKVQPAELEDSGVYFCASSQVKTQYFGPGTRLLVL.

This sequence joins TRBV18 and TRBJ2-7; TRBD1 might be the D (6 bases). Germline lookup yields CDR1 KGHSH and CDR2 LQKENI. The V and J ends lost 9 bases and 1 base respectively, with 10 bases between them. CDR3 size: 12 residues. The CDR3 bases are TGTGCCAGTTCTGGACAGTCCTACGAGCAGTACTTC. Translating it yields CASSGQSYEQYF.

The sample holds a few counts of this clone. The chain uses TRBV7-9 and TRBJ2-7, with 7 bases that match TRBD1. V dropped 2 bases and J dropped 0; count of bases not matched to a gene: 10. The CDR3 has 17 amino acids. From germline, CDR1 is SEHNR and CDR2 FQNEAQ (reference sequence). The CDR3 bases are TGTGCCAGCAGCTTATTGGTCCTTCGGGACAGCTCCTACGAGCAGTACTTC. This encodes CASSLLVLRDSSYEQYF.

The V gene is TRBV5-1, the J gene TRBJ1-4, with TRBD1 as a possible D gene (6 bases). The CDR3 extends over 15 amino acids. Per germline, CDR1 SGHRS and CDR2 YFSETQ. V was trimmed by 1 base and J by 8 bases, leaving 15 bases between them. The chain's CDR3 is CASSLQGQGYEKLFF. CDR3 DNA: TGCGCCAGCAGCTTGCAGGGGCAGGGGTACGAAAAACTGTTTTTT.

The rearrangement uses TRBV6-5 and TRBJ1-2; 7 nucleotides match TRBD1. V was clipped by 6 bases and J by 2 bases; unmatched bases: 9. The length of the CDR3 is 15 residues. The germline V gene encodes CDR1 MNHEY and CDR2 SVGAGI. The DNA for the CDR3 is TGTGCCAGCAGCCCCAGGGGGACGGACAACTATGGCTACACCTTC. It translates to CASSPRGTDNYGYTF.

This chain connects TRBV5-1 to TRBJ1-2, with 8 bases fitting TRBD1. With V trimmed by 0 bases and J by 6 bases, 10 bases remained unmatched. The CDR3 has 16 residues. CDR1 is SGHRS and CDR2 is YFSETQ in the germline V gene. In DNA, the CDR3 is TGCGCCAGCAGCTTGGCCGCCGACAGGGGATTCGATGGCTACACCTTC. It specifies CASSLAADRGFDGYTF. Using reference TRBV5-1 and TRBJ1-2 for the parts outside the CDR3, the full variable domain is KAGVTQTPRYLIKTRGQQVTLSCSPISGHRSVSWYQQTPGQGLQFLFEYFSETQRNKGNFPGRFSGRQFSNSRSEMNVSTLELGDSALYLCASSLAADRGFDGYTFGSGTRLTVV.

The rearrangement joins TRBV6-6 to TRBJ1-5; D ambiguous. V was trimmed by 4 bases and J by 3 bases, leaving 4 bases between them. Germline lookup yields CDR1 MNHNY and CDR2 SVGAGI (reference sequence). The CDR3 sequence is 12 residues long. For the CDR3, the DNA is TGTGCCAGCAGTTTCCTCAATCAGCCCCAGCATTTT. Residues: CASSFLNQPQHF.

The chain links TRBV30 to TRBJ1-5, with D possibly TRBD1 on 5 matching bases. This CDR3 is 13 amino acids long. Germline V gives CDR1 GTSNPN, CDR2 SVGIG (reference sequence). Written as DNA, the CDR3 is TGTGCGTGTGGGGGGGGTGGGAATCAGCCCCAGCATTTT. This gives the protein CACGGGGNQPQHF.